This note documents a single T cell receptor beta chain sequence. The antigen is not known. V lost 5 bases, J lost 3 bases, and 3 bases stayed unmatched. This CDR3 spans 13 amino acids. Per germline, CDR1 MDHEN and CDR2 SYDVKM. 60 Vbeta and 13 Jbeta primers were used in PCR. Data came from immunoSEQ multiplex PCR; TCRdb stores just in-frame clones and leaves some out. In the table there are approximately 150,000 clones, 65% to 85% of which are singletons. This entry comes from a study of cytomegalovirus exposure and HLA in healthy donors. General study results and limits: Some V segments, TRBV6-2 and TRBV6-3 among them, were indistinguishable and were therefore excluded. It was reported that the classifier diagnosed cytomegalovirus status with high specificity and sensitivity in both the original and validation cohorts. Further analysis was carried out later, and it showed several of the most significant clusters appearing linked to common viral pathogens.

The chain has TRBV28 and TRBJ1-1; 7 bases align to TRBD1. The sequence derives from a man between 60 and 75 years old in good health and CMV-seronegative. The specimen sequenced was PBMCs. For the CDR3, the DNA is TGTGCCAGCAGTAAACAGGGGTACACTGAAGCTTTCTTT. Protein sequence: CASSKQGYTEAFF.